Listed here are 11 T cell receptor beta chains from one sample, sequenced in a study of blood T cell repertoires in COVID-19. The method was immunoSEQ multiplex PCR; TCRdb's version includes in-frame clones alone and lacks a portion of them. Here the sample spans 200,000 or so clones, more than 75% being singletons. Specimen: peripheral blood. These TCRs come from a man in his forties or fifties with active or convalescent COVID-19.

This clone was counted between two and nine times. V and J are TRBV28 and TRBJ2-3; TRBD2 is a possible D gene (5 bases). The CDR3 covers 13 residues. V was trimmed by 7 bases and J by 0 bases, leaving 8 bases between them. Germline V lookup: CDR1 MDHEN, CDR2 SYDVKM. The CDR3 nucleotides are TGTGCCAGCATGACGGGAAGCACAGATACGCAGTATTTT. This encodes CASMTGSTDTQYF.

This chain links TRBV10-3 with TRBJ1-1; 7 bases map to TRBD1. After removal of 5 bases from V and 1 base from J, the junction contained 10 bases not matched to a gene. This CDR3 region has 16 residues. Germline V CDR1 and CDR2: ENHRY, SYGVKD. The chain's CDR3 is CAISISAGTANTEAFF. The CDR3 DNA is TGTGCCATCAGTATTTCCGCCGGGACAGCGAACACTGAAGCTTTCTTT.

The rearrangement joins TRBV2 to TRBJ2-3, with 7 bases fitting TRBD1. Germline CDR1 is SNHLY and CDR2 is FYNNEI. The CDR3 spans 15 residues. The V gene end was trimmed by 4 bases and the J gene end by 3 bases; junction bases not matched to a gene: 7. CDR3 amino acids: CASSGYDRDTDTQYF. DNA of the CDR3: TGTGCCAGCAGTGGGTATGACAGGGATACAGATACGCAGTATTTT.

This clone has a single count. This chain connects TRBV19 to TRBJ2-2, with TRBD2 matching over 7 bases. This CDR3 region has 17 residues. CDR1 and CDR2 (germline): LNHDA, SQIVND (reference sequence). V lost 1 base, J lost 3 bases, and 8 bases stayed unmatched. Here the CDR3 reads CASSIGSGEAYTGELFF. In DNA form, the CDR3 reads TGTGCCAGTAGTATAGGAAGCGGGGAGGCCTACACCGGGGAGCTGTTTTTT.

This clone was found a few times. The junction departs from germline at one end; a sequencing error may be responsible. V usage is TRBV20-1 and J usage is TRBJ1-1; 11 bases match TRBD1. CDR3 length: 13 amino acids. Germline V lookup: CDR1 DFQATT, CDR2 SNEGSKA (reference sequence). DNA for the CDR3: TGCAGTGCTAGTCGGACAGGGGGCCAAAGGCCGTGCTTT. This codes for CSASRTGGQRPCF.

This sequence joins TRBV5-4 and TRBJ2-1; TRBD2 matches 13 bases. The CDR3 is 14 residues long. Germline CDR1 and CDR2: SGHNT and YYREEE (reference sequence). Trimming cost V 1 base and J 9 bases; bases outside gene matches: 1. CDR3 in amino acids: CASSLRLAGGEQFF. The CDR3 bases are TGTGCCAGCAGCTTGAGACTAGCGGGAGGTGAGCAGTTCTTC.

This chain uses TRBV19 with TRBJ1-5, with D hard to call. The CDR3 loop spans 12 amino acids. V lost 4 bases, J lost 5 bases, and 6 bases lay in between. Germline CDR1 and CDR2: LNHDA and SQIVND (reference sequence). The CDR3 is CASSTVDQPQHF. CDR3 DNA sequence: TGTGCCAGTAGTACCGTAGATCAGCCCCAGCATTTT.

This chain links TRBV2 with TRBJ2-5; tentative D call: TRBD1 (5 bases). V shed 6 bases and J shed 2 bases, with 19 bases lying between them. The germline V gene has CDR1 SNHLY and CDR2 FYNNEI. The CDR3 is 16 amino acids. In nucleotides, the CDR3 is TGTGCCAGCAGCTCCCAGCGACAGAGTATACAAGAGACCCAGTACTTC. Residues: CASSSQRQSIQETQYF.

The chain is built from TRBV14 and TRBJ2-3; possibly TRBD1 for D (6 bases). Trimming cost V 6 bases and J 0 bases, with 13 bases left between them. Germline CDR1 reads SGHDN; CDR2 reads FVKESK. CDR3 size: 15 residues. The DNA for the CDR3 is TGTGCCAGCAGTTTCCGGGACACCAGCACAGATACGCAGTATTTT. It yields the protein CASSFRDTSTDTQYF.

The genes are TRBV7-8 and TRBJ2-5; no clear D. This CDR3 is built from 14 residues. The germline gives CDR1 SGHVS, CDR2 FQNEAQ. Deletions cut 5 bases from V and 5 bases from J, with 15 bases between. CDR3 in DNA: TGTGCCAGCAGCCCCCGGGTAGCTAGGGAGACCCAGTACTTC. It codes for CASSPRVARETQYF.

The chain couples TRBV7-8 to TRBJ1-5; D possibly corresponds to TRBD1 (6 bases). The CDR3 has 14 residues. V was cut by 5 bases and J by 3 bases, with 11 bases left in between. CDR1 is SGHVS and CDR2 is FQNEAQ in the germline V gene. The CDR3: CASSPHRVNQPQHF. CDR3 nucleotides: TGTGCCAGCAGCCCTCACAGGGTCAATCAGCCCCAGCATTTT.